The 25 T cell receptor beta chains in this list originate from one sample, sequenced in a study of blood T cell repertoires in COVID-19. The assay was immunoSEQ multiplex PCR, and TCRdb's table has in-frame clones only and misses some. In the table there are 200,000 to 250,000 clones, approximately 81% of which are singletons. The sequencing sample was made of peripheral blood. All receptors derive from a woman older than 75 with acute or convalescent COVID-19.

V gene TRBV4-2 combines with J gene TRBJ1-2; D remains ambiguous. The germline V gene encodes CDR1 LGHNA and CDR2 YNFKEQ. CDR3 length equals 14 residues. V was trimmed by 0 bases and J by 6 bases, leaving 11 bases between them. The CDR3 DNA reads TGTGCCAGCAGCCAAGATATCTTGTCTGATGGCTACACCTTC. Protein sequence: CASSQDILSDGYTF.

The rearrangement joins TRBV5-6 to TRBJ2-5; 7 nucleotides match TRBD1. This CDR3 has 15 residues. The V gene end was trimmed by 4 bases and the J gene end by 5 bases; junction bases not matched to a gene: 11. Per the germline V gene, CDR1 is SGHDT and CDR2 is YYEEEE. Written as DNA, the CDR3 is TGTGCCAGCAGCAGAACCCAGGGGGTATGGGAGACCCAGTACTTC. Its translation is CASSRTQGVWETQYF.

The chain links TRBV29-1 to TRBJ2-7, with 7 bases identical to TRBD1. The trim removed 3 bases at V and 0 bases at J, leaving 5 bases unmatched. Germline V gene lookup returns CDR1 SQVTM and CDR2 ANQGSEA. The CDR3 is 14 residues long. The CDR3 nucleotides read TGCAGCGTTGAGGACAGGCGATTCTCCTACGAGCAGTACTTC. Amino acid sequence: CSVEDRRFSYEQYF.

This clone has only a few counts. V gene TRBV10-3 combines with J gene TRBJ1-2; D remains ambiguous. V was clipped by 4 bases and J by 4 bases, with 7 bases between them. The germline V gene has CDR1 ENHRY and CDR2 SYGVKD. The CDR3 is 12 residues long. The CDR3 is CAISVGTYGYTF. For the CDR3, the DNA is TGTGCCATCAGTGTTGGCACCTATGGCTACACCTTC.

The chain couples TRBV27 to TRBJ2-3, with 9 bases that match TRBD1. The CDR3 sequence is 13 residues long. Germline V gene sequence: CDR1 MNHEY, CDR2 SMNVEV (reference sequence). Trimming cost V 5 bases and J 14 bases; bases outside gene matches: 11. DNA for the CDR3: TGTGCCAGCAGTCTCCAGACAGGGGGTGTTTGGTATTTT. Encoded protein: CASSLQTGGVWYF.

V and J are TRBV3-1 (or the pseudogene TRBV3-2) and TRBJ2-6; possible D gene TRBD2, 7 bases. Trimming took 6 bases from V and 0 from J, leaving 12 bases between them. The CDR3 extends over 16 amino acids. In germline, CDR1 is LGHDT, CDR2 YNNKEL (reference sequence). CDR3 sequence: CASSPGGPSGANVLTF. The CDR3 DNA reads TGTGCCAGCAGTCCCGGGGGGCCCTCTGGGGCCAACGTCCTGACTTTC.

The chain couples TRBV12-3 or TRBV12-4 to TRBJ2-7; D is perhaps TRBD1 (7 bases). The CDR3 spans 13 residues. Trimming shortened V by 4 bases and J by 6 bases, and 13 bases separated the two germline ends. In DNA form, the CDR3 reads TGTGCCAGCAGTTCGACAGGGCGGGGCGAGCAGTACTTC. Its translation: CASSSTGRGEQYF.

The chain links TRBV5-5 to TRBJ1-1; no definite D call. CDR1 and CDR2 (germline): SGHKS, YYEKEE (reference sequence). The CDR3 covers 13 residues. V lost 0 bases to trimming and J lost 5 bases, with 8 bases between them. The CDR3 reads CASSLVGETEAFF. The CDR3, as DNA: TGTGCCAGCAGCTTGGTTGGGGAGACTGAAGCTTTCTTT.

V is TRBV3-1 (or the pseudogene TRBV3-2) and J is TRBJ1-1; the D is unclear. Trimming shortened V by 1 base and J by 8 bases, and 14 bases separated the two germline ends. The germline gives CDR1 LGHDT, CDR2 YNNKEL (reference sequence). The CDR3 sequence is 14 residues long. The CDR3: CASSQGRRPEEAFF. The CDR3 region has the DNA TGTGCCAGCAGCCAAGGCCGGAGGCCGGAGGAAGCTTTCTTT.

The chain couples TRBV6-5 to TRBJ2-5; 7 bases fit TRBD1. CDR3 length: 14 residues. The germline CDR1 and CDR2 sequences are MNHEY and SVGAGI. The ends lost 6 bases at V and 5 bases at J; junction bases unmatched: 9. The CDR3 DNA is TGTGCCAGCAGCTCTTACAGGGGAAGGGAGACCCAGTACTTC. As protein: CASSSYRGRETQYF.

V usage is TRBV27 and J usage is TRBJ1-2, with 7 bases matching TRBD1. V shed 4 bases and J 8 bases; nucleotides not matched to a gene: 4. Per germline, CDR1 MNHEY and CDR2 SMNVEV (reference sequence). This CDR3 spans 12 amino acids. In nucleotides, the CDR3 is TGTGCCAGCAGTTCGCAGGGGGGAGGCTACACCTTC. Its translation: CASSSQGGGYTF.

This sequence joins TRBV28 and TRBJ1-2; a weak D match, TRBD1 (5 bases). The V and J ends lost 4 bases and 8 bases respectively, with 14 bases between them. The CDR3 extends over 13 amino acids. The germline gives CDR1 MDHEN, CDR2 SYDVKM. CDR3 sequence: CASSSGGTLGYTF. The CDR3 DNA is TGTGCCAGCAGTTCGGGCGGGACTCTAGGCTACACCTTC.

The rearrangement joins TRBV12-3 or TRBV12-4 to TRBJ1-2, with D possibly TRBD1 on 5 matching bases. CDR3 size: 13 residues. Trimming left V 3 bases short and J 6 bases short, with 11 bases between. In DNA form, the CDR3 reads TGTGCCAGCAGTTTCGCAGGGATTGATGGCTACACCTTC. Its translation is CASSFAGIDGYTF.

V is TRBV2 and J is TRBJ2-1; TRBD1 is a possible D gene (5 bases). The CDR3 is made up of 14 amino acids. The V end was cut by 5 bases, the J end by 2 bases, with 10 bases between. Germline loops: CDR1 SNHLY, CDR2 FYNNEI. For the CDR3, the DNA is TGTGCCAGCAGTAGCAGGGTTCCCTACAATGAGCAGTTCTTC. Residues: CASSSRVPYNEQFF.

The rearrangement uses TRBV27 and TRBJ2-3; 8 bases line up with TRBD2. J gave up 4 bases and V 3 bases, and 12 bases lay outside the gene matches. The germline V gene encodes CDR1 MNHEY and CDR2 SMNVEV (reference sequence). The CDR3 loop spans 17 amino acids. The CDR3 nucleotides are TGTGCCAGCAGTTTTCTGGTCGGGAGGGGAGGGGCAGATACGCAGTATTTT. Translated, it gives CASSFLVGRGGADTQYF.

The genes are TRBV14 and TRBJ1-3; 7 positions agree with TRBD1. This CDR3 spans 14 amino acids. V trimming: 6 bases; J trimming: 0 bases; junction bases outside the gene matches: 2. Germline V gives CDR1 SGHDN, CDR2 FVKESK. This CDR3 is CASRGTASGNTIYF. The CDR3 nucleotides are TGTGCCAGCAGAGGGACAGCCTCTGGAAACACCATATATTTT.

The rearrangement uses TRBV19 and TRBJ1-1; 7 bases line up with TRBD1. The ends lost 5 bases at V and 3 bases at J; junction bases unmatched: 6. This CDR3 is 14 amino acids long. Looked up from germline, CDR1 is LNHDA and CDR2 is SQIVND (reference sequence). For the CDR3, the DNA is TGTGCCAGTAGTCTACAGGGGCTAGACACTGAAGCTTTCTTT. This encodes CASSLQGLDTEAFF.

The chain carries TRBV29-1 and TRBJ1-1; maybe TRBD1 (6 bases). The CDR3 runs to 12 residues. Trimming pared 7 bases from V and 3 bases from J, leaving 12 bases between. Germline V gene sequence: CDR1 SQVTM, CDR2 ANQGSEA. The CDR3 bases are TGCAGCGCCACCAGGGGCTACACTGAAGCTTTCTTT. This gives the protein CSATRGYTEAFF.

The chain uses TRBV7-2 and TRBJ1-1, with D tentatively TRBD1 (5 bases). Between the trimmed V and J ends, which lost 5 bases and 4 bases, there was a span of 17 bases. The CDR3 sequence is 15 residues long. CDR1 and CDR2 (germline): SGHTA, FQGNSA. This CDR3 reads CASSGGDPGATEAFF. The CDR3 DNA is TGTGCCAGCAGCGGGGGGGACCCGGGTGCCACTGAAGCTTTCTTT.

This chain connects TRBV16 to TRBJ1-2, with D tentatively TRBD1 (6 bases). Germline V lookup: CDR1 KGHSY, CDR2 FQNENV. CDR3 size: 15 residues. V was shortened by 3 bases and J by 6 bases, with 17 bases between the two germline ends. The CDR3 DNA reads as TGTGCCAGCAGCCAGAACAGGGTGCCCGGGGATGGCTACACCTTC. This codes for CASSQNRVPGDGYTF.

In this sample, this clone turned up a few times. This chain joins TRBV6-6 and TRBJ2-2; D remains ambiguous. The CDR3 is made up of 13 amino acids. CDR1 MNHNY and CDR2 SVGAGI come from the germline V gene (reference sequence). Trimming shortened V by 7 bases and J by 6 bases, and 12 bases separated the two germline ends. CDR3 protein: CASTLVLAGELFF. The CDR3 DNA sequence: TGTGCCAGCACCTTAGTTTTAGCCGGGGAGCTGTTTTTT.

The chain is built from TRBV19 and TRBJ1-1; possible D gene TRBD1, 5 bases. The CDR3 contains 14 residues. Trimming left V 3 bases short and J 4 bases short, with 12 bases between. Germline V gives CDR1 LNHDA, CDR2 SQIVND (reference sequence). The DNA of the CDR3 is TGTGCCAGTAGTATCGGGGGGGGTGTCACTGAAGCTTTCTTT. Translation gives CASSIGGGVTEAFF.

The V and J genes are TRBV6-4 and TRBJ1-2; weak D call: TRBD1 (6 bases). The germline gives CDR1 MRHNA, CDR2 SNTAGT. This CDR3 contains 14 residues. V was cut by 3 bases and J by 8 bases, with 16 bases left in between. Here the CDR3 DNA reads TGTGCCAGCAGTGAAGTCTGGGCCCAGGGGGGCTACACCTTC. It specifies CASSEVWAQGGYTF.

In DNA, the CDR3 is TGTGCCAGCAGCTTGGTGGGACACAGCTCCTACGAGCAGTACTTC. Translated, it gives CASSLVGHSSYEQYF. The V and J genes are TRBV5-6 and TRBJ2-7; weak D call: TRBD1 (6 bases). Trimming left V 0 bases short and J 0 bases short, with 10 bases between. The CDR3 consists of 15 residues. CDR1 is SGHDT and CDR2 is YYEEEE in the germline V gene.

This clone appeared a single time. J is TRBJ1-6 and V is TRBV7-9, with 10 bases that match TRBD1. The germline CDR1 and CDR2 sequences are SEHNR and FQNEAQ (reference sequence). Trimming cost V 1 base and J 10 bases; bases outside gene matches: 13. The CDR3 is 18 amino acids. CDR3 coding DNA: TGTGCCAGCAGCTTAGTTCCCCCCGGGACAGGGGTCGGCTCACCCCTCCACTTT. This sequence encodes CASSLVPPGTGVGSPLHF. The full variable domain, in which reference TRBV7-9 and TRBJ1-6 provide the parts outside the CDR3, is DTGVSQNPRHKITKRGQNVTFRCDPISEHNRLYWYRQTLGQGPEFLTYFQNEAQLEKSRLLSDRFSAERPKGSFSTLEIQRTEQGDSAMYLCASSLVPPGTGVGSPLHFGNGTRLTVT.